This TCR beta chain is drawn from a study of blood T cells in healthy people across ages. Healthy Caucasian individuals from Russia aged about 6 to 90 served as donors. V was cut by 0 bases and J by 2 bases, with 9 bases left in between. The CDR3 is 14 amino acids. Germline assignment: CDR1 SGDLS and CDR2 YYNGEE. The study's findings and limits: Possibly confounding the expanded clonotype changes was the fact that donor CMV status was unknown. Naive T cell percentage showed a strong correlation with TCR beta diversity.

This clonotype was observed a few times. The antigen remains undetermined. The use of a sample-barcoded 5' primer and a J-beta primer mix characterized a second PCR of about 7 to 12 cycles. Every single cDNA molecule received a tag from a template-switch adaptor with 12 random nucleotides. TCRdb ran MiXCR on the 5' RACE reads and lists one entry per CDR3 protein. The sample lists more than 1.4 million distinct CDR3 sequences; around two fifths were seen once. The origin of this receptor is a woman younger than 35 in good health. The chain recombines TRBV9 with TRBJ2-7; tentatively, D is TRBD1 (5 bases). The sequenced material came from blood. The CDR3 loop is CASSVGQYPYEQYF. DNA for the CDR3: TGTGCCAGCAGCGTAGGACAGTATCCCTACGAGCAGTACTTC.